Described below is a single TCR beta chain sequence and its context. Germline CDR1 and CDR2: ENHRY and SYGVKD. V lost 0 bases and J lost 0, with 10 bases in between. The CDR3 extends over 16 amino acids. This specimen belongs to a study of blood T cell repertoires in COVID-19. TCRdb's table, derived via immunoSEQ multiplex PCR, lists solely in-frame clones and lacks some. The top ten clones hold approximately 6% of a sample with approximately 250,000 clones, more than 70% of them seen once. The rearrangement joins TRBV10-3 to TRBJ2-3; D gene ambiguous. The receptor was isolated from a woman over 75 with COVID-19, enrolled during active disease. The specimen was peripheral blood. CDR3 nucleotide sequence: TGTGCCATCAGTGAGTCTCTCGTTCCGAGCACAGATACGCAGTATTTT. Its protein product is CAISESLVPSTDTQYF.